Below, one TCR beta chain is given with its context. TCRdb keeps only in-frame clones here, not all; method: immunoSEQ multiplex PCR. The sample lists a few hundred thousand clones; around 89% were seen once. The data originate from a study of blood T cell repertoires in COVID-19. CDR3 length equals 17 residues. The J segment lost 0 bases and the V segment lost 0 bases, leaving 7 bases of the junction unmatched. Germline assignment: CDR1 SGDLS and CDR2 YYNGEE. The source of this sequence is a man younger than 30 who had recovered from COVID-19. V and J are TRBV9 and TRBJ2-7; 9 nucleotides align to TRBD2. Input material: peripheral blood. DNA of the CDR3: TGTGCCAGCAGCGTAGCTTCGGCGACTAGCGGCTCCTACGAGCAGTACTTC. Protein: CASSVASATSGSYEQYF.